The rows below give T cell receptor beta chains drawn from one sample of a study of CD8+CD57+ T cells in acquired aplastic anemia. Using its own MiXCR run on the reads, TCRdb lists one record per CDR3 protein. This table has 150,000 to 200,000 distinct CDR3 sequences, approximately 52% appearing once. The sequenced sample consisted of sorted CD4+, CD8+, or CD8+CD57+ T cells (not recorded which) from PBMCs. The receptors stem from a human donor with aplastic anemia. CDR3s include the opening cysteine and the closing phenylalanine or tryptophan. Each record gives: J gene, clone size, D gene, V gene, CDR3 protein, CDR3 DNA. The D gene is left open where the match is weak. A clone size is listed for some rows: how often the clone was seen (once, few, many), or a class if it is expanded.

TRBJ2-7 NA TRBD1 TRBV29-1 CSGQGASSHEQYF TGCAGCGGACAGGGGGCGTCTTCCCACGAGCAGTACTTC
TRBJ1-3 many NA TRBV20-1 CSARAPLGHSGNTIYF TGCAGTGCTAGGGCTCCGCTGGGGCACTCTGGAAACACCATATATTTT
TRBJ2-3 NA NA TRBV29-1 CSLEAGSDTQYF TGCAGCTTGGAGGCGGGTTCAGATACGCAGTATTTT
TRBJ2-7 NA NA TRBV29-1 CSVEVTASYEQYF TGCAGCGTTGAGGTGACGGCTTCCTACGAGCAGTACTTC
TRBJ1-2 NA NA TRBV2 CASRGGGKRGYTF TGTGCCAGCAGAGGCGGGGGGAAACGTGGCTACACCTTC
TRBJ1-4 NA TRBD1 TRBV19 CASRLTGGSREKLFF TGTGCCAGTAGACTGACAGGGGGATCGAGGGAAAAACTGTTTTTT
TRBJ1-2 NA NA TRBV5-8 CAPGRAIHGYTF TGTGCCCCTGGCCGGGCGATCCATGGCTACACCTTC
TRBJ2-2 NA NA TRBV24-1 CATIVRGGTGELFF TGTGCCACCATTGTTCGAGGGGGCACCGGGGAGCTGTTTTTT
TRBJ1-6 NA NA TRBV12-3/TRBV12-4 CASSPYRVGSYNSPLHF TGTGCCAGCAGTCCTTACAGGGTGGGCTCCTATAATTCACCCCTCCACTTT
TRBJ2-7 NA NA TRBV15 CATSTGTQLNEQYF TGTGCCACCAGCACCGGGACACAACTGAACGAGCAGTACTTC
TRBJ2-7 NA NA TRBV19 CASSIGGTGLEQYF TGTGCCAGTAGTATCGGCGGGACTGGCCTGGAGCAGTACTTC
TRBJ2-4 few TRBD1 TRBV5-1 CASSLRAATGGQNIQYF TGCGCCAGCAGCTTGCGGGCAGCAACAGGGGGACAAAACATTCAGTACTTC
TRBJ2-5 NA NA TRBV7-7 CASSLGPGEETQYF TGTGCCAGCAGCTTAGGGCCAGGTGAAGAGACCCAGTACTTC
TRBJ2-7 few NA TRBV27 CASSRVAGRSTYEQYF TGTGCCAGCAGCCGCGTCGCTGGGAGGAGCACCTACGAGCAGTACTTC
TRBJ2-1 many NA TRBV25-1 CASSEGAPREHEQFF TGTGCCAGCAGTGAAGGGGCCCCGAGGGAACATGAGCAGTTCTTC
TRBJ2-2 few TRBD2 TRBV12-3/TRBV12-4 CASRNSAGGPYGELFF TGTGCCAGCAGGAATTCGGCGGGGGGGCCTTACGGGGAGCTGTTTTTT
TRBJ2-7 NA NA TRBV20-1 CSAIGQSTYEQYF TGCAGTGCTATCGGACAGTCGACCTACGAGCAGTACTTC
TRBJ2-2 few TRBD2 TRBV20-1 CSARMTSGNTGELFF TGCAGTGCTAGAATGACTAGCGGCAACACCGGGGAGCTGTTTTTT
TRBJ2-1 NA NA TRBV24-1 CATSGPYNEQFF TGTGCCACCAGTGGTCCCTACAATGAGCAGTTCTTC
TRBJ2-7 many NA TRBV11-2 CASSSRASATYEQYF TGTGCCAGCAGCTCTCGGGCCTCGGCGACCTACGAGCAGTACTTC
TRBJ2-5 NA TRBD1 TRBV2 CASRADRVWETQYF TGTGCCAGCAGAGCGGACAGGGTGTGGGAGACCCAGTACTTC
TRBJ2-3 NA TRBD2 TRBV5-1 CASSRGLAGGRSDTQYF TGCGCCAGCAGCCGGGGACTAGCGGGGGGGCGGTCAGATACGCAGTATTTT
TRBJ2-5 NA NA TRBV7-2 CASSSQGHKGETQYF TGTGCCAGCAGCTCCCAGGGCCATAAGGGAGAGACCCAGTACTTC
TRBJ2-5 NA TRBD2 TRBV2 CASSLSGGKETQYF TGTGCCAGCAGCCTTAGCGGGGGGAAAGAGACCCAGTACTTC
TRBJ2-3 few NA TRBV10-3 CAISESGLDTQYF TGTGCCATCAGTGAGTCAGGGTTGGATACGCAGTATTTT
TRBJ1-2 many NA TRBV10-3 CAISEEGSNYGYTF TGTGCCATCAGTGAGGAGGGGTCTAACTATGGCTACACCTTC
TRBJ2-1 few NA TRBV3-1 CASSQMAGSPNEQFF TGTGCCAGCAGCCAAATGGCAGGAAGCCCCAATGAGCAGTTCTTC
TRBJ1-2 few NA TRBV19 CASSIVGNHYGYTF TGTGCCAGTAGTATAGTCGGGAATCACTATGGCTACACCTTC
TRBJ1-5 NA NA TRBV12-3/TRBV12-4 CASSSANQPQHF TGTGCCAGCAGTTCGGCAAATCAGCCCCAGCATTTT
TRBJ2-7 many NA TRBV19 CASSIQGPYEQYF TGTGCCAGTAGTATCCAGGGACCCTACGAGCAGTACTTC
TRBJ2-1 many NA TRBV29-1 CSVVGGSSYNEQFF TGCAGCGTTGTTGGGGGAAGCTCCTACAATGAGCAGTTCTTC